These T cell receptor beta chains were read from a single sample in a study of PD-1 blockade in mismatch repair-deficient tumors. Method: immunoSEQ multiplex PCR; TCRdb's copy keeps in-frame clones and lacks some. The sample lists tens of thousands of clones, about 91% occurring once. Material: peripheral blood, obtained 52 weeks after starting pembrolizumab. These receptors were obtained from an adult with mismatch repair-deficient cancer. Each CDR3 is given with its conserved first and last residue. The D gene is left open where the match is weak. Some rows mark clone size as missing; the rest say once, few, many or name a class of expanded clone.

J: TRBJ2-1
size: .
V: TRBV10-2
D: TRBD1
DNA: TGCGCCAGCAGGAAGGACAGGGGGAATGAGCAGTTCTTC
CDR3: CASRKDRGNEQFF

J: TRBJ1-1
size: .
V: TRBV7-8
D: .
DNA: TGTGCCAGCAGCTGGCGCCGGACAGCTGATAGGAACACTGAAGCTTTCTTT
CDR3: CASSWRRTADRNTEAFF

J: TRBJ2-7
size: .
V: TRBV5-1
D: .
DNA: .
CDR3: CASSFRFFGRGAYEQYF

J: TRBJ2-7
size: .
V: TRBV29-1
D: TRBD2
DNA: TGCAGCGTTGAAGACCGGACTAGCGGGAGGGGATTCTACGAGCAGTACTTC
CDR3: CSVEDRTSGRGFYEQYF

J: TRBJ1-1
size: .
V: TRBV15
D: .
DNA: TGTGCCACCAGCAGAGATGGGAACACTGAAGCTTTCTTT
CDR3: CATSRDGNTEAFF

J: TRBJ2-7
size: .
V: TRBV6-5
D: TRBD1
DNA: TGTGCCAGCAGTTCCTACCCCAGACAGGGGGCCTACGAGCAGTACTTC
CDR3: CASSSYPRQGAYEQYF

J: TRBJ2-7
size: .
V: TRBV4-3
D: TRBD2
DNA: TGCGCCAGCAGCCAGATAGCGGGATACTCCTACGAGCAGTACTTC
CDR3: CASSQIAGYSYEQYF

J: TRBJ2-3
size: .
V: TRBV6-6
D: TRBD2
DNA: TGTGCCAGCATCTGGGGGGGAGGGCGGAGAGATACGCAGTATTTT
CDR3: CASIWGGGRRDTQYF

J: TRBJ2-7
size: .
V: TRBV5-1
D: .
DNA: TGCGCCAGCAGCTCCCGCAGGGGTACCTACGAGCAGTACTTC
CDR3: CASSSRRGTYEQYF

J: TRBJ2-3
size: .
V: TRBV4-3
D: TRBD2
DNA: TGCGCCAGCAGCCAAGACCTCGTAGCGGGATCCCCCCCAGATACGCAGTATTTT
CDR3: CASSQDLVAGSPPDTQYF

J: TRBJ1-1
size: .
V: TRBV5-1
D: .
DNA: TGCGCCAGCATGCCACGGGGAGAGAACACTGAAGCTTTCTTT
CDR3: CASMPRGENTEAFF

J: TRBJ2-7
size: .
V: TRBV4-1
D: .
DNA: TGCGCCAGCAGCCAAGGGACCGATTCCTACGAGCAGTACTTC
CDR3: CASSQGTDSYEQYF

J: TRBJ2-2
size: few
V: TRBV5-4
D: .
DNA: TGTGCCAGCAGCTTGTGGCAGCTTACCGGGGAGCTGTTTTTT
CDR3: CASSLWQLTGELFF

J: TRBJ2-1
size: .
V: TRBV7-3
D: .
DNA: TGTGCCAGCAGCCTCAACAGGGAGAGAGACTACAATGAGCAGTTCTTC
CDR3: CASSLNRERDYNEQFF

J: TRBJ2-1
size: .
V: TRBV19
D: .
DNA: TGTGCCAGTAGTCCGCGGGACACATACAATGAGCAGTTCTTC
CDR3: CASSPRDTYNEQFF

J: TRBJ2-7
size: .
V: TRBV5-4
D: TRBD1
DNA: TGTGCCAGCAGTTTCGACAGGGGCTCCTACGAGCAGTACTTC
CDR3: CASSFDRGSYEQYF